The subject of this entry is one TCR beta chain. Antigen unknown. This sample stems from a study of lymphopenia after photon versus proton radiotherapy. Study-wide results and caveats: Oligoclonal CD8+ Temra expansion after nadir drove photon patients' diversity drop. Larger post-nadir TCR diversity loss correlated inversely with survival in deceased patients.

The CDR3 totals 15 residues. Germline assignment: CDR1 GTSNPN and CDR2 SVGIG (reference sequence). V shed 1 base and J shed 3 bases, with 15 bases lying between them. Assay: immunoSEQ multiplex PCR; the TCRdb copy retains only in-frame clones and omits some. The sample lists more than 15,000 clones; roughly 86% were seen once. This material consisted of peripheral blood, taken from a patient treated with photon-based radiotherapy. This receptor was identified in a woman aged 50 to 60 with pancreatic cancer. The rearrangement links TRBV30 to TRBJ1-1; no clear D. This CDR3 reads CAWSAKGYVYTEAFF. The CDR3 DNA reads TGTGCCTGGAGTGCCAAAGGCTACGTGTACACTGAAGCTTTCTTT.